Presented here are 20 T cell receptor beta chains from one specimen sequenced in a study of post-analysis software for immune sequencing data. Findings of the study overall: The study found TRBV5-6, TRBV5-1 and TRBV20-1 among five TRBV segments more frequent in patients than controls.

TCR beta libraries were prepared from cDNA with unique molecular identifiers. TCRdb analysed the PCR reads with MiXCR anew, one entry per CDR3 protein. This repertoire shows hundreds of thousands of distinct CDR3 sequences, 25% to 30% found once; its top ten account for roughly 0.53%. The antigens these receptors bind are not known. Sequencing was done on a sample of blood. Receptor source: a girl under 18 with multiple sclerosis.

This clonotype was detected a few times. The gene calls are TRBV20-1 and TRBJ1-2; 9 bases align to TRBD1. The CDR3 has 14 residues. Per the germline V gene, CDR1 is DFQATT and CDR2 is SNEGSKA (reference sequence). The junction had 6 bases not matched to a gene; V was cut back by 3 bases and J by 4 bases. The CDR3 sequence is CSARVQDRGYGYTF. CDR3 nucleotide sequence: TGCAGTGCTAGGGTCCAGGACAGGGGCTATGGCTACACCTTC.

The chain combines TRBV14 with TRBJ2-7; the match to TRBD1 covers 9 bases. The CDR3 spans 15 residues. CDR1 is SGHDN, CDR2 FVKESK, per germline. Germline trimming cut 4 bases from V and 5 bases from J; bases unmatched to any gene: 9. CDR3 residues: CASSLSGQGLHEQYF. The CDR3, as DNA: TGTGCCAGCAGCCTATCGGGACAGGGTTTACACGAGCAGTACTTC. The variable domain in full, with the rest retrieved from reference TRBV14 and TRBJ2-7, is EAGVTQFPSHSVIEKGQTVTLRCDPISGHDNLYWYRRVMGKEIKFLLHFVKESKQDESGMPNNRFLAERTGGTYSTLKVQPAELEDSGVYFCASSLSGQGLHEQYFGPGTRLTVT.

This clonotype was seen a few times. The chain uses TRBV10-3 and TRBJ1-1; 7 bases match TRBD1. J gave up 5 bases and V 2 bases, and 5 bases lay outside the gene matches. From germline, CDR1 is ENHRY and CDR2 SYGVKD. The CDR3 is 14 amino acids. The CDR3 protein is CAISEKGGRTEAFF. The CDR3 coding sequence is TGTGCCATCAGTGAGAAAGGGGGCCGGACTGAAGCTTTCTTT.

In this sample, this clonotype turned up many times. The rearrangement uses TRBV29-1 and TRBJ2-7, with 14 bases aligning to TRBD2. The trim removed 4 bases at V and 1 base at J, leaving 6 bases unmatched. CDR3 size: 16 residues. Germline CDR1 is SQVTM and CDR2 is ANQGSEA. CDR3 sequence: CSVGGLAGGSSYEQYF. The CDR3 DNA follows: TGCAGCGTTGGCGGACTAGCGGGAGGAAGTTCCTACGAGCAGTACTTC.

This clonotype was recorded a few times. The gene calls are TRBV7-2 and TRBJ2-3, with 10 positions matching TRBD2. The germline CDR1 and CDR2 sequences are SGHTA and FQGNSA. The junction had 4 bases not matched to a gene; V was cut back by 6 bases and J by 1 base. This CDR3 has 15 amino acids. The CDR3 protein is CASRQSGRGTDTQYF. In DNA form, the CDR3 reads TGTGCCAGCAGACAAAGCGGGAGGGGCACAGATACGCAGTATTTT.

The chain uses TRBV5-1 and TRBJ2-1; 9 bases are shared with TRBD1. Germline CDR1 and CDR2: SGHRS and YFSETQ. V shed 0 bases and J 0 bases; nucleotides not matched to a gene: 4. This CDR3 has 17 residues. The CDR3 loop is CASSLGDRELSYNEQFF. CDR3 coding DNA: TGCGCCAGCAGCTTGGGGGACAGGGAACTCTCCTACAATGAGCAGTTCTTC.

The chain links TRBV28 to TRBJ1-5, with no clear D. Looked up from germline, CDR1 is MDHEN and CDR2 is SYDVKM. V lost 4 bases and J 7 bases, leaving 17 bases between the germline ends. The CDR3 loop spans 15 amino acids. DNA of the CDR3: TGTGCCAGCAGTTATGCGGGCAGGTCGACCCAGCCCCAGCATTTT. This gives the protein CASSYAGRSTQPQHF.

The rearrangement uses TRBV2 and TRBJ2-4; D is perhaps TRBD2 (7 bases). The J call may be in error: the DNA end matches TRBJ2-7 better. The CDR3 runs to 18 residues. The V gene's germline CDR1 is SNHLY and CDR2 FYNNEI. As DNA, the CDR3 is TGTGCCAGCCTGGGGGGGCTGAACCGGGACACCGTTCCGTACGAGCAGTACTTC. Translating gives CASLGGLNRDTVPYEQYF.

This clonotype has only a few counts. The CDR3 here is CSARDTGLAWWEDTQYF. The DNA of the CDR3 is TGCAGTGCTAGAGATACAGGACTAGCGTGGTGGGAAGATACGCAGTATTTT. The chain uses TRBV20-1 and TRBJ2-3; 9 bases agree with TRBD2. The CDR3 is 17 residues long. Looked up from germline, CDR1 is DFQATT and CDR2 is SNEGSKA (reference sequence). J was trimmed by 5 bases and V by 0 bases; bases with no gene match: 12.

Note on this clonotype: An end of the junction differs from the germline gene, which may be a read error. The chain links TRBV3-1 to TRBJ2-3; TRBD1 might be the D (6 bases). The CDR3 extends over 15 amino acids. The V gene's germline CDR1 is LGHDT and CDR2 YNNKEL (reference sequence). CDR3 DNA sequence: TGTGCCAGCAGCCCATACGACAGGTTAAGGAGTACGCGGTATTTT. This sequence encodes CASSPYDRLRSTRYF.

The chain has TRBV11-2 and TRBJ1-4; D uncertain. Between the trimmed V and J ends, which lost 3 bases and 5 bases, there was a span of 10 bases. Germline V lookup: CDR1 SGHAT, CDR2 FQNNGV. There are 14 residues in the CDR3. The CDR3 is CASSLGSGNEKLFF. In nucleotides, the CDR3 is TGTGCCAGCAGCTTGGGGTCTGGGAATGAAAAACTGTTTTTT. Full variable domain (rest looked up from reference TRBV11-2 and TRBJ1-4): EAGVAQSPRYKIIEKRQSVAFWCNPISGHATLYWYQQILGQGPKLLIQFQNNGVVDDSQLPKDRFSAERLKGVDSTLKIQPAKLEDSAVYLCASSLGSGNEKLFFGSGTQLSVL.

A few counts support this clonotype. The chain has TRBV6-5 and TRBJ2-7; D not resolved. This CDR3 has 13 amino acids. Trimming stripped 0 bases from V and 6 bases from J, with 9 bases between. Germline lookup yields CDR1 MNHEY and CDR2 SVGAGI. The CDR3 bases are TGTGCCAGCAGTTACTCTATTGGTGGCGAGCAGTACTTC. The encoded protein is CASSYSIGGEQYF.

A few counts support this clonotype. This chain links TRBV4-3 with TRBJ1-2; D is possibly TRBD1 (6 bases). V lost 2 bases to trimming and J lost 4 bases, with 20 bases between them. CDR1 LGHNA and CDR2 YSLEER come from the germline V gene. The CDR3 has 17 amino acids. CDR3 sequence (DNA): TGCGCCAGCAGCCAACCCTCTCCGGGGGCAGCACCCTATGGCTACACCTTC. This translates into CASSQPSPGAAPYGYTF.

The table lists this clonotype with a few counts. This chain links TRBV29-1 with TRBJ1-2, with D perhaps matching TRBD1 (5 bases). The germline V and J ends were trimmed by 7 bases and 4 bases, with 19 bases remaining between them. CDR1 is SQVTM and CDR2 is ANQGSEA in the germline V gene. The CDR3 has 14 residues. The CDR3 here is CSALTDTLSYGYTF. The CDR3 DNA reads as TGCAGCGCACTCACGGACACCTTATCCTATGGCTACACCTTC.

This clonotype was seen a few times. The chain carries TRBV20-1 and TRBJ2-7; D possibly corresponds to TRBD1 (6 bases). Germline values: CDR1 DFQATT, CDR2 SNEGSKA (reference sequence). V was shortened by 8 bases and J by 0 bases, with 14 bases between the two germline ends. The CDR3 extends over 13 amino acids. The chain's CDR3 is CSTRQGSSYEQYF. CDR3 nucleotides: TGCAGTACTCGGCAGGGGAGCTCCTACGAGCAGTACTTC.

The chain employs TRBV5-1 and TRBJ2-2, with no clear D. This CDR3 contains 12 residues. Germline V gene data show CDR1 as SGHRS and CDR2 as YFSETQ. V was shortened by 7 bases and J by 11 bases, with 15 bases between the two germline ends. Written as DNA, the CDR3 is TGCGCCAGCGGGCCCACTCCTGGTGAGCTGTTTTTT. The encoded protein is CASGPTPGELFF.

The J gene is TRBJ2-2, the V gene TRBV29-1; a possible D gene is TRBD1 (5 bases). Germline V gene sequence: CDR1 SQVTM, CDR2 ANQGSEA. V was clipped by 2 bases and J by 5 bases, with 12 bases between them. CDR3 length: 14 residues. CDR3 protein: CSVELGQGTGELFF. CDR3 DNA sequence: TGCAGCGTTGAACTGGGCCAGGGTACCGGGGAGCTGTTTTTT.

This clonotype was recorded a few times. The chain joins TRBV20-1 to TRBJ2-4; D could derive from TRBD1 or TRBD2 (6 bases each). Germline V gene lookup returns CDR1 DFQATT and CDR2 SNEGSKA (reference sequence). With 5 bases removed from V and 4 bases from J, the gap between germline ends came to 21 bases. This CDR3 comprises 16 residues. DNA of the CDR3: TGCAGTGCTCCCTGGGGGGCGGGGTGGGCTAAAAACATTCAGTACTTC. Its protein is CSAPWGAGWAKNIQYF.

This clonotype showed up many times. The genes are TRBV6-6 and TRBJ1-2; 7 nucleotides align to TRBD1. The V gene's germline CDR1 is MNHNY and CDR2 SVGAGI (reference sequence). The V and J ends lost 0 bases and 5 bases, in that order; junction bases with no gene match: 6. This CDR3 region has 15 residues. The CDR3, as DNA: TGTGCCAGCAGTTACTCGGCGGCACAGGGGTATGGCTACACCTTC. Encoded protein: CASSYSAAQGYGYTF.

Turning to this clonotype: A read error may account for a junction end that differs from germline. The genes are TRBV6-5 and TRBJ2-3, with D possibly TRBD1 on 5 matching bases. The CDR3 consists of 15 residues. From germline, CDR1 is MNHEY and CDR2 SVGAGI. The CDR3 loop is CANSYSYRSTDTQYF. CDR3 nucleotides: TGTGCCAACAGTTACTCGTACAGGAGCACAGATACGCAGTATTTT.